This T cell receptor beta chain was identified in a study of shared clonotypes between healthy human individuals. General study findings and limits: Generally, estimated richness proved larger in naive subsets than it did in memory subsets. Relative to their counterparts shared across all four donors, non-shared clonotypes exhibited diminished generation probabilities.

This CDR3 is 16 amino acids long. Looked up from germline, CDR1 is SEHNR and CDR2 is FQNEAQ (reference sequence). Trimming left V 5 bases short and J 3 bases short, with 17 bases between. For every subset, genomic DNA was evenly distributed across several immunoSEQ plates. When replicate PCRs were run on sorted subsets, they used about 220 ng DNA, around 33,000 T cell genomes. Only in-frame clones appear in the TCRdb table, and some are missing; sequencing was by immunoSEQ multiplex PCR. Among some 2.1 million clones listed, 93% were seen once. About this clone itself: Its antigen is not known.

Positively selected for CCR7, the CD45RO-negative cells used as naive CD8 cells excluded terminally differentiated effector memory CD45RA+ cells. This sequence was found in a man between 18 and 29 years old in good health. Some clones in this sample may be carry-over from other donors' samples. The sequenced material came from naive CD8+ T cells from PBMCs. The chain uses TRBV7-9 and TRBJ2-1, with a weak D call TRBD2 (6 bases). CDR3 in amino acids: CASSPKGTRHYNEQFF. CDR3 nucleotide sequence: TGTGCCAGCAGCCCCAAAGGGACTCGCCACTACAATGAGCAGTTCTTC. The full variable domain, its missing parts supplied by reference TRBV7-9 and TRBJ2-1, is DTGVSQNPRHKITKRGQNVTFRCDPISEHNRLYWYRQTLGQGPEFLTYFQNEAQLEKSRLLSDRFSAERPKGSFSTLEIQRTEQGDSAMYLCASSPKGTRHYNEQFFGPGTRLTVL.